The 21 T cell receptor beta chains given below trace back to one sample, sequenced in a study of tumor-infiltrating lymphocytes in oesophageal squamous cell carcinoma. TCRdb independently ran MiXCR on the PCR reads; one entry per CDR3 protein. The sample yields 15,000 to 20,000 distinct CDR3 sequences, 40% to 55% seen once. The sequencing input was esophageal tumor tissue. All receptors come from a male donor with esophageal squamous cell carcinoma.

About this clonotype: This CDR3 is missing its conserved last phenylalanine or tryptophan, likely due to a read error. No DNA is shown, since the ends of the CDR3 on it are uncertain; the CDR3 is the one TCRdb lists. The chain recombines TRBV7-2 with TRBJ2-5. The CDR3 comprises 14 residues, both ends counted. Looked up from germline, CDR1 is SGHTA and CDR2 is FQGNSA. The CDR3: CASSSGAYEQYFGN.

In DNA, the CDR3 is TGTGCCAGCAGTGCTAGGGGGAGGGCCAAAAACATTCAGTACTTC. Protein sequence: CASSARGRAKNIQYF. J is TRBJ2-4 and V is TRBV12-3 or TRBV12-4, with D perhaps TRBD1 or TRBD2 (6 bases each). The CDR3 sequence is 15 residues long. V shed 5 bases and J shed 1 base, with 12 bases lying between them.

This clonotype was observed a single time. The chain is built from TRBV7-2 and TRBJ2-3; weak D call: TRBD2 (5 bases). Trimming shortened V by 5 bases and J by 9 bases, and 18 bases separated the two germline ends. The CDR3 spans 14 residues. Per germline, CDR1 SGHTA and CDR2 FQGNSA. This CDR3 reads CASSPQSSQRTQYF. The CDR3 region has the DNA TGTGCCAGCAGCCCCCAGTCATCCCAGCGGACGCAGTATTTT.

This clonotype has just a few counts. Because it lacks the conserved phenylalanine or tryptophan at the end, this CDR3 is likely a read error. The DNA is left out, because the CDR3 cannot be placed on it with certainty; the CDR3 is given as TCRdb lists it. The rearrangement joins TRBV7-6 to TRBJ1-1; TRBD1 was called by the table and not checked on the DNA. The germline V gene has CDR1 SGHVS and CDR2 FNYEAQ. The CDR3 is 8 amino acids long, termini counted. The CDR3: CASSYRVR.

On this clonotype itself: One end of the junction is discordant with germline, which a read error may explain. This chain joins TRBV12-3 or TRBV12-4 and TRBJ2-7; D not resolved. The CDR3 consists of 14 residues. CDR3 sequence (DNA): TGTGCCAGCAGTTCGACCGAGACGTACTCACCCCTCCACTTC. Residues: CASSSTETYSPLHF.

In this sample, this clonotype turned up many times. The V gene is TRBV5-6, the J gene TRBJ2-3; 7 bases fit TRBD2. The CDR3 runs to 16 residues. The ends lost 0 bases at V and 2 bases at J; junction bases unmatched: 6. Looked up from germline, CDR1 is SGHDT and CDR2 is YYEEEE. DNA of the CDR3: TGTGCCAGCAGCTTGGGGGGGGGGGAGGACACAGATACGCAGTATTTT. It yields the protein CASSLGGGEDTDTQYF.

The chain couples TRBV7-4 to TRBJ2-7; 9 bases fit TRBD1. The J call may be mistaken, given a closer DNA end match to TRBJ2-1. The CDR3 loop spans 15 amino acids. Germline V lookup: CDR1 SGHVT, CDR2 SQSDAQ. The CDR3 nucleotides read TGTGCCAGCAGCCGGGACAGGGATCGGAGCAATGAGCAGTTCTTC. This translates into CASSRDRDRSNEQFF.

The chain carries TRBV7-2 and TRBJ2-3, with TRBD2 identical over 7 bases. The J call may be mistaken, given a closer DNA end match to TRBJ2-1. Germline-derived CDR1 and CDR2 are SGHTA and FQGNSA. The CDR3 has 14 amino acids. CDR3 nucleotide sequence: TGTGCCAGCATCGAGGGAGGGCCGTACAATGAGCAGTTCTTC. Amino acid sequence: CASIEGGPYNEQFF.

This clonotype showed up many times. The chain uses TRBV6-1 and TRBJ2-3; 9 nucleotides match TRBD2. The CDR3 is 15 residues long. Trimming at V came to 1 base and at J to 1 base, leaving 0 bases not matched to a gene. Per the germline V gene, CDR1 is MNHNS and CDR2 is SASEGT. For the CDR3, the DNA is TGTGCCAGCAGTGAAGTAGCGGGAGGCACAGATACGCAGTATTTT. Amino acid sequence: CASSEVAGGTDTQYF.

This clonotype was observed at least ten times. J is TRBJ2-1 and V is TRBV28; D possibly corresponds to TRBD1 (6 bases). Germline V gene sequence: CDR1 MDHEN, CDR2 SYDVKM. V was trimmed by 4 bases and J by 4 bases, leaving 8 bases between them. CDR3 length: 13 residues. The CDR3 DNA sequence: TGTGCCAGCAGTTCACAGGGTTACAATGAGCAGTTCTTC. Translated, it gives CASSSQGYNEQFF.

This clonotype has more than one count but fewer than ten. The CDR3 does not close with the conserved phenylalanine or tryptophan, likely indicating a read error. Because the CDR3's place on the DNA is in doubt, the DNA is left out and the CDR3 is given as listed by TCRdb. This sequence joins TRBV6-6 and TRBJ2-1; the tabulated D call, TRBD1, remains unverified against the DNA. The CDR3 length equals 15 residues, ends included. Germline V gene lookup returns CDR1 MNHNY and CDR2 SVGAGI (reference sequence). The CDR3 here is CASSYRQGEGYTFGS.

The chain couples TRBV4-2 to TRBJ2-3; 7 bases line up with TRBD2. CDR1 and CDR2 (germline): LGHNA, YNFKEQ. This CDR3 has 13 amino acids. V lost 4 bases and J lost 5; bases outside the gene matches: 3. The CDR3 region has the DNA TGTGCCAGCAGCCCGCGGGAGAGAGATACGCAGTATTTT. Residues: CASSPRERDTQYF.

The rearrangement links TRBV5-1 to TRBJ1-3; perhaps TRBD1 as D (6 bases). This CDR3 region has 13 residues. Trimming removed 6 bases at V and 1 base at J, with 8 bases between. Germline CDR1 reads SGHRS; CDR2 reads YFSETQ. In DNA form, the CDR3 reads TGCGCCAGCACTACAGGGTCTGGAAACACCATATATTTT. Translation: CASTTGSGNTIYF. The full variable domain, its missing parts supplied by reference TRBV5-1 and TRBJ1-3, is KAGVTQTPRYLIKTRGQQVTLSCSPISGHRSVSWYQQTPGQGLQFLFEYFSETQRNKGNFPGRFSGRQFSNSRSEMNVSTLELGDSALYLCASTTGSGNTIYFGEGSWLTVV.

The J gene is TRBJ2-1, the V gene TRBV20-1, with TRBD1 as a possible D gene (6 bases). The germline V and J ends were trimmed by 3 bases and 4 bases, with 13 bases remaining between them. The CDR3 runs to 14 residues. CDR1 and CDR2 (germline): DFQATT, SNEGSKA (reference sequence). The CDR3 sequence is CSASYRDSYNEQFF. The CDR3 region has the DNA TGCAGTGCTAGTTACAGGGATTCTTACAATGAGCAGTTCTTC.

This clonotype appeared many times. One junction end disagrees with the germline gene, perhaps due to a read error. The V gene is TRBV14, the J gene TRBJ1-6; D uncertain. The CDR3 length is 14 residues. CDR1 and CDR2 from the germline V gene are SGHDN and FVKESK. DNA for the CDR3: TGTGCCAGCAGCGCGAGCTCCTATAATTCACCCCTCCACTTC. It translates to CASSASSYNSPLHF.

The DNA of the CDR3 is TGTGCCAGCAGCTTACCTAGCACAGATACGCAGTATTTT. This codes for CASSLPSTDTQYF. The V call is TRBV7-3, the J call TRBJ2-3, with D unresolved. The CDR3 is 13 residues long. Trimming left V 2 bases short and J 0 bases short, with 3 bases between. Germline V gene data show CDR1 as SGHTA and CDR2 as FQGTGA.

This chain links TRBV11-2 with TRBJ2-2; tentative D call: TRBD1 (6 bases). The CDR3 extends over 15 amino acids. Germline V gene sequence: CDR1 SGHAT, CDR2 FQNNGV. Between the trimmed V and J ends, which lost 5 bases and 1 base, there was a span of 11 bases. In DNA, the CDR3 is TGTGCCAGCAGCCCCGCGACAGGGAACACCGGGGAGCTGTTTTTT. Translating it yields CASSPATGNTGELFF.

This clonotype was detected a few times. The rearrangement joins TRBV7-9 to TRBJ2-7; D is unclear. The J call may be wrong; the DNA end is better matched by TRBJ2-1. Germline lookup yields CDR1 SEHNR and CDR2 FQNEAQ (reference sequence). The CDR3 contains 13 residues. This chain's CDR3 is CASSLVAANEQFF. CDR3 in DNA: TGTGCCAGCAGCTTAGTTGCGGCCAATGAGCAGTTCTTC.

This chain connects TRBV11-2 to TRBJ2-5, with D possibly TRBD2 on 6 matching bases. From germline, CDR1 is SGHAT and CDR2 FQNNGV. This CDR3 spans 16 amino acids. V lost 0 bases and J lost 11, with 22 bases in between. CDR3 in amino acids: CASSLDRVLDYNEQYF. CDR3 nucleotide sequence: TGTGCCAGCAGCTTAGACAGGGTTTTGGACTACAATGAGCAGTACTTC.

This clonotype was seen repeatedly, ten times or more. V usage is TRBV28 and J usage is TRBJ2-7, with D possibly being TRBD1 (6 bases). This CDR3 comprises 16 residues. The V end was cut by 4 bases, the J end by 2 bases, with 18 bases between. The germline gives CDR1 MDHEN, CDR2 SYDVKM. The CDR3 DNA is TGTGCCAGCAGTTCCCATAACGGACAGTCGACCTACGAGCAGTACTTC. This translates into CASSSHNGQSTYEQYF.

This clonotype was found many times. The rearrangement joins TRBV19 to TRBJ1-1, with D possibly matching TRBD1 (5 bases). The CDR3 covers 14 residues. The germline V gene encodes CDR1 LNHDA and CDR2 SQIVND (reference sequence). V was trimmed by 5 bases and J by 0 bases, leaving 10 bases between them. The CDR3 nucleotides are TGTGCCAGTAGTCGGGGCAGCGTGAACACTGAAGCTTTCTTT. Its translation is CASSRGSVNTEAFF.